This TCR beta chain was sequenced in a study of CD4+ T cells in melanoma. This CDR3 spans 12 amino acids. CDR1 is MNHEY and CDR2 is SVGAGI in the germline V gene. Between the trimmed V and J ends, which lost 4 bases and 4 bases, there was a span of 5 bases. Profiled with immunoSEQ multiplex PCR; TCRdb holds only in-frame clones, not every one. The table has over 130,000 clones, 85% to 95% seen once; the top ten hold more than 1.5%. This chain uses TRBV6-5 with TRBJ1-5; D is ambiguous. The sequence came from a human donor with melanoma. Written as DNA, the CDR3 is TGTGCCAGCAGTTCCCCGAATCAGCCCCAGCATTTT. Protein product: CASSSPNQPQHF.